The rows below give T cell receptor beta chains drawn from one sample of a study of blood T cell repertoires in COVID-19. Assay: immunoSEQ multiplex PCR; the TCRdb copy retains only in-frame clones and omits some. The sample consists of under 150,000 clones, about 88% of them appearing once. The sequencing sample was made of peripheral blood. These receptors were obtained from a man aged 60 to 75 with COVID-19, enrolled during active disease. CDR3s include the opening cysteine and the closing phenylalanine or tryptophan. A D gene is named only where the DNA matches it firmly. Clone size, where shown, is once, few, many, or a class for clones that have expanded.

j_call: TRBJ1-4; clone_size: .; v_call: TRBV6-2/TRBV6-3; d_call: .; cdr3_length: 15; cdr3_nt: TGTGCCAGCAGTTTACAGCCAAAGCTGCGAGAAAAACTGTTTTTT; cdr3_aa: CASSLQPKLREKLFF
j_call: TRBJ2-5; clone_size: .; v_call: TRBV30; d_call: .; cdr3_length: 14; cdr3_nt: TGTGCCTGGAGTCCACCGGTGTACCAAGAGACCCAGTACTTC; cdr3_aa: CAWSPPVYQETQYF
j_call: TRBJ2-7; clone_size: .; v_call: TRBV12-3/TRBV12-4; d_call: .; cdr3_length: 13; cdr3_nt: TGTGCCAGCAACCTCGGGAGCTCCTACGAGCAGTACTTC; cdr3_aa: CASNLGSSYEQYF
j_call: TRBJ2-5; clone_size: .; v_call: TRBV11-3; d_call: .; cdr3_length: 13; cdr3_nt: TGTGCCAGCAGGCGCCCCTCGGGAGAGACCCAGTACTTC; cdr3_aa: CASRRPSGETQYF
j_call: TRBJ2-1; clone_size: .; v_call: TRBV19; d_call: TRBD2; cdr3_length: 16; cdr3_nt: TGTGCCAGTAATCGGAAGCGGGGGGACTCCTACAATGAGCAGTTCTTC; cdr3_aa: CASNRKRGDSYNEQFF
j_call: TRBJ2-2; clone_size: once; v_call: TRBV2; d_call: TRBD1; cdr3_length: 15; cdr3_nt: TGTGCCAGCAGTGGGACAGGGAAGTACACCGGGGAGCTGTTTTTT; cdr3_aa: CASSGTGKYTGELFF
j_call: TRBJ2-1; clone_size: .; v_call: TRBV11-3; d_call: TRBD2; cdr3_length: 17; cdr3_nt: TGTGCCAGCAGCTTAGTAACTAGCGGGGGCTCCTACAATGAGCAGTTCTTC; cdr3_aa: CASSLVTSGGSYNEQFF
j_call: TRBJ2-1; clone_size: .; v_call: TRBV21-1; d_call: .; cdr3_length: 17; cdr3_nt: TGTGCCAGCAGCAAAATTCGGCTAGCGGGAGCTCGGCATGAGCAGTTCTTC; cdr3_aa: CASSKIRLAGARHEQFF
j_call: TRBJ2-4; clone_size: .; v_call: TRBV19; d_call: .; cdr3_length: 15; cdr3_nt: TGTGCCAGTAGTAGGCCGGGACTAGCCAAAAACATTCAGTACTTC; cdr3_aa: CASSRPGLAKNIQYF
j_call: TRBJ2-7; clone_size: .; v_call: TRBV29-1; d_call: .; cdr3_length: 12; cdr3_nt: TGCAGCGTTTTGACACCCTCCTACGAGCAGTACTTC; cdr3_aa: CSVLTPSYEQYF